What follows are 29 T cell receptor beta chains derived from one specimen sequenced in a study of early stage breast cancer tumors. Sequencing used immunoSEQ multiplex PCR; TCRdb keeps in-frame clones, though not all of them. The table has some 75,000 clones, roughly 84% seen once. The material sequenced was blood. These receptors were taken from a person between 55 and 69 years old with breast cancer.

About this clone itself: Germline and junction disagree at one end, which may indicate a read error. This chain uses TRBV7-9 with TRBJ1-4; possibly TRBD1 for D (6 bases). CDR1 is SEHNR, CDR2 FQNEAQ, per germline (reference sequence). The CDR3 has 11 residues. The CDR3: CASSLAGHIVF. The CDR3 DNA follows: TGTGCCAGCAGCTTAGCGGGACACATTGTATTT.

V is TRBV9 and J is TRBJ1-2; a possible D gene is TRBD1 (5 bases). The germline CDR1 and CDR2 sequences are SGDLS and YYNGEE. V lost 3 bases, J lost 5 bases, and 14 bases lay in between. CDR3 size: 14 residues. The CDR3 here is CASSGVGLSYGYTF. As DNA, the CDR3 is TGTGCCAGCAGCGGCGTGGGGCTCAGTTATGGCTACACCTTC.

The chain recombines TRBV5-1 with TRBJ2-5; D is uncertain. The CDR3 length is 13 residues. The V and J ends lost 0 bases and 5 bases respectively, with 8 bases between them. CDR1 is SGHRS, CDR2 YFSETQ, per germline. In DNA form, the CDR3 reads TGCGCCAGCAGCTTGGAAGGTCGGGAGACCCAGTACTTC. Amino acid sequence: CASSLEGRETQYF.

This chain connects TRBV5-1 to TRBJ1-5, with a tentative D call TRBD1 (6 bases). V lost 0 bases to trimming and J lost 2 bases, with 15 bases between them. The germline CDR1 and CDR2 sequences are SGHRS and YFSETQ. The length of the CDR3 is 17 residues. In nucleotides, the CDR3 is TGCGCCAGCAGCTTGGGGATACAGGGAAAAGGCAATCAGCCCCAGCATTTT. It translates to CASSLGIQGKGNQPQHF.

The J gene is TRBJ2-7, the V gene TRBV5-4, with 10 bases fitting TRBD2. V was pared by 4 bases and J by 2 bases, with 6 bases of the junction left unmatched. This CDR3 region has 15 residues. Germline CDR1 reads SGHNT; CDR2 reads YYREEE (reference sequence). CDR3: CASSRELAGAYEQYF. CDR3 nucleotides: TGTGCCAGCAGCCGGGAGCTAGCGGGAGCCTACGAGCAGTACTTC.

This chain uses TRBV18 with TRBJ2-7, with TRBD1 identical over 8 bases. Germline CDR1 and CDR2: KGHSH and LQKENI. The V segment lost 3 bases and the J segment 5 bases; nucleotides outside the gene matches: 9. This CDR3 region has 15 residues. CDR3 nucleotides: TGTGCCAGCTCACCCACAGGGGGAGGAGGCCACGAGCAGTACTTC. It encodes CASSPTGGGGHEQYF.

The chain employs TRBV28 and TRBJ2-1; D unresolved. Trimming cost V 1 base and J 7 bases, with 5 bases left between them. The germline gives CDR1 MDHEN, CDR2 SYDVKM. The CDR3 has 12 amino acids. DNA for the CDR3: TGTGCCAGCAGTTTATTGGGTAATGAGCAGTTCTTC. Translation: CASSLLGNEQFF.

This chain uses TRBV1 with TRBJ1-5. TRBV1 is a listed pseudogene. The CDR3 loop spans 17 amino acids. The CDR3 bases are TGCACCAGCAGCCGACCTGGGGGACGTCCCCCGTCGGGGCCCCAGCATTTT. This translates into CTSSRPGGRPPSGPQHF.

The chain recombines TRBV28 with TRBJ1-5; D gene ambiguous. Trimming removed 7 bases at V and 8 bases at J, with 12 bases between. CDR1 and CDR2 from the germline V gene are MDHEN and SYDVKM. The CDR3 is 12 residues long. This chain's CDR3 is CASTTVRKPQHF. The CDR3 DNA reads TGTGCCAGCACCACTGTCCGGAAGCCCCAGCATTTT.

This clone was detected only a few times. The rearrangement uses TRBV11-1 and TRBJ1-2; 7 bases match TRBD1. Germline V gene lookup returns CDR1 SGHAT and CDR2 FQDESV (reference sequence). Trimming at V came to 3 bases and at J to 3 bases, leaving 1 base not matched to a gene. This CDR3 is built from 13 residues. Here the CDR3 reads CASSFGTDYGYTF. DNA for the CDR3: TGTGCCAGCAGCTTCGGGACAGACTATGGCTACACCTTC.

The CDR3 spells CASSHPGTSVNEQFF. The CDR3 nucleotides are TGCGCCAGCAGCCACCCCGGGACTAGCGTGAATGAGCAGTTCTTC. The chain joins TRBV5-1 to TRBJ2-1; 10 nucleotides align to TRBD2. Germline CDR1 is SGHRS and CDR2 is YFSETQ. The CDR3 has 15 amino acids. V lost 4 bases and J lost 7; bases outside the gene matches: 8.

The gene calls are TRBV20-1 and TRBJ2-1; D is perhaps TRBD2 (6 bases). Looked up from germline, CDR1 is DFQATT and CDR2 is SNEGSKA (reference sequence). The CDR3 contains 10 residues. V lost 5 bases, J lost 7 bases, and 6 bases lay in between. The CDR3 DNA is TGCAGTGCTGGGGGGAATGAGCAGTTCTTC. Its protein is CSAGGNEQFF.

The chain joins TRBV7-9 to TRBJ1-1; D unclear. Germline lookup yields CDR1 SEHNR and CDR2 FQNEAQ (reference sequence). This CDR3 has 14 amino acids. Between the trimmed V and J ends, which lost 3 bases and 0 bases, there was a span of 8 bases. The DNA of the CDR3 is TGTGCCAGCAGCTTGGGAGTGATGAACACTGAAGCTTTCTTT. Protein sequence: CASSLGVMNTEAFF. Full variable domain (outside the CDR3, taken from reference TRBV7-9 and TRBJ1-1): DTGVSQNPRHKITKRGQNVTFRCDPISEHNRLYWYRQTLGQGPEFLTYFQNEAQLEKSRLLSDRFSAERPKGSFSTLEIQRTEQGDSAMYLCASSLGVMNTEAFFGQGTRLTVV.

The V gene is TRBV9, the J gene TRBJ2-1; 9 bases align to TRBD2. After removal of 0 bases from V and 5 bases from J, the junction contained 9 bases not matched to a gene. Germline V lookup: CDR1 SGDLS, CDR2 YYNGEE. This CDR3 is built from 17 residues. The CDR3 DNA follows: TGTGCCAGCAGCGTAGAAAATTTGGCTAGCGGGAACAATGAGCAGTTCTTC. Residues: CASSVENLASGNNEQFF.

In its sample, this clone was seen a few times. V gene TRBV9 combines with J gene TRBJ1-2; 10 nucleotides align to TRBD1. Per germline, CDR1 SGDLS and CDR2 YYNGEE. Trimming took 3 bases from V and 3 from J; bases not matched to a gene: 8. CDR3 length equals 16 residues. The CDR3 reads CASSGRTGGVDYGYTF. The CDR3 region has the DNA TGTGCCAGCAGCGGGAGGACAGGGGGGGTAGACTATGGCTACACCTTC.

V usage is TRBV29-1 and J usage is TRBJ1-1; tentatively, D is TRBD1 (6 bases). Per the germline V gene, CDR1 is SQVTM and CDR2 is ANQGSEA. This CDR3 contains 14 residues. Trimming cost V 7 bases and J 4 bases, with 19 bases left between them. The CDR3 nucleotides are TGCAGCGCCCAACCACAGGGAATTGGCACTGAAGCTTTCTTT. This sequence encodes CSAQPQGIGTEAFF.

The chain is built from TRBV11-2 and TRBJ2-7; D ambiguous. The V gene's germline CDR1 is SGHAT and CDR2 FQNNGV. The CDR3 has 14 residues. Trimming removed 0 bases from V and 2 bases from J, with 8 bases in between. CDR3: CASSLESGPYEQYF. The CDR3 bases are TGTGCCAGCAGCTTAGAATCCGGCCCCTACGAGCAGTACTTC.

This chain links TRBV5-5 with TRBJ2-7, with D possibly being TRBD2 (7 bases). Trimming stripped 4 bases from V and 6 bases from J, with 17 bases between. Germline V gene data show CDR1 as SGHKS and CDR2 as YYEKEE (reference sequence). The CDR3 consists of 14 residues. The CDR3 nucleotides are TGTGCCAGCAGCCAAGGGGGGGACTCGAGCGAGCAGTACTTC. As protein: CASSQGGDSSEQYF.

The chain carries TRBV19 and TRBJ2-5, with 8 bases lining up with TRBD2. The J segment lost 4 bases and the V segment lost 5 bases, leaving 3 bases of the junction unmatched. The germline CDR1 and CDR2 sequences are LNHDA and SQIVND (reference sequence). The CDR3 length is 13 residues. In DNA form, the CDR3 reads TGTGCCAGTAGTCGGGGGGGCAGAGAGACCCAGTACTTC. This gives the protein CASSRGGRETQYF.

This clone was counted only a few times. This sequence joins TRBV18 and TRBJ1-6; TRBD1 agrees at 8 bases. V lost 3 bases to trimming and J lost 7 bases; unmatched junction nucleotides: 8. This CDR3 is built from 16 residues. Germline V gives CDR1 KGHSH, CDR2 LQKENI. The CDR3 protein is CASSPRETGGNSPLHF. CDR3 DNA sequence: TGTGCCAGCTCACCCCGGGAAACAGGGGGAAATTCACCCCTCCACTTT.

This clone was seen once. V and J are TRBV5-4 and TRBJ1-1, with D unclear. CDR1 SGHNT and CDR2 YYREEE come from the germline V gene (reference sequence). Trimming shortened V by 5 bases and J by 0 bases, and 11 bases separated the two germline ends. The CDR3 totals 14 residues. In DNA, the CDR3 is TGTGCCAGCAGTTACGGGCCAATGAACACTGAAGCTTTCTTT. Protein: CASSYGPMNTEAFF.

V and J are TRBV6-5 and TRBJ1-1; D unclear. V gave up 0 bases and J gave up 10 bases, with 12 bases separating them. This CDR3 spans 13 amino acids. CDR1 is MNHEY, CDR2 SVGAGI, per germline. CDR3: CASSYSPSQLAFF. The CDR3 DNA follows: TGTGCCAGCAGTTACTCGCCCAGCCAGTTAGCTTTCTTT.

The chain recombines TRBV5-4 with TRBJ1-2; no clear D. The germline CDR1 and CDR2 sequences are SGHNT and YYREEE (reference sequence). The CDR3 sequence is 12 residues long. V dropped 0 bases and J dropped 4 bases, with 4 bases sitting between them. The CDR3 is CASSLEGYGYTF. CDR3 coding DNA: TGTGCCAGCAGCTTGGAAGGCTATGGCTACACCTTC. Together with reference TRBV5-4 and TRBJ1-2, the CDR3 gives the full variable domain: ETGVTQSPTHLIKTRGQQVTLRCSSQSGHNTVSWYQQALGQGPQFIFQYYREEENGRGNFPPRFSGLQFPNYSSELNVNALELDDSALYLCASSLEGYGYTFGSGTRLTVV.

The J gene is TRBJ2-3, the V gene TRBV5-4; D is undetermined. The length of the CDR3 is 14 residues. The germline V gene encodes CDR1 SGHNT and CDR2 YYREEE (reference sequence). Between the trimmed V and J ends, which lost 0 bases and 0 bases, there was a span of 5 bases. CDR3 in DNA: TGTGCCAGCAGCTTGGGAGCTAGCACAGATACGCAGTATTTT. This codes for CASSLGASTDTQYF. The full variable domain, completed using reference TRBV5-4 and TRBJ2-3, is ETGVTQSPTHLIKTRGQQVTLRCSSQSGHNTVSWYQQALGQGPQFIFQYYREEENGRGNFPPRFSGLQFPNYSSELNVNALELDDSALYLCASSLGASTDTQYFGPGTRLTVL.

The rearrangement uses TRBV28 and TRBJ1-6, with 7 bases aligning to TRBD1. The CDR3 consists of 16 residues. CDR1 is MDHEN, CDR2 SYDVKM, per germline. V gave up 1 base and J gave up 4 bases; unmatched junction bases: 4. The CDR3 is CASSLLEGQYNSPLHF. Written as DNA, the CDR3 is TGTGCCAGCAGTTTATTAGAGGGACAGTATAATTCACCCCTCCACTTT.

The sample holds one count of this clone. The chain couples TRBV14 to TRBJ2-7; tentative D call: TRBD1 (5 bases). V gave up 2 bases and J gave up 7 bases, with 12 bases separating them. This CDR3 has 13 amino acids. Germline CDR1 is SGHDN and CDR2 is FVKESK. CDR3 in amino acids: CASSQSRVGEQYF. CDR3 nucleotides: TGTGCCAGCAGCCAAAGCAGGGTAGGTGAGCAGTACTTC. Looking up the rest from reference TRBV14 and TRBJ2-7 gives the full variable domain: EAGVTQFPSHSVIEKGQTVTLRCDPISGHDNLYWYRRVMGKEIKFLLHFVKESKQDESGMPNNRFLAERTGGTYSTLKVQPAELEDSGVYFCASSQSRVGEQYFGPGTRLTVT.

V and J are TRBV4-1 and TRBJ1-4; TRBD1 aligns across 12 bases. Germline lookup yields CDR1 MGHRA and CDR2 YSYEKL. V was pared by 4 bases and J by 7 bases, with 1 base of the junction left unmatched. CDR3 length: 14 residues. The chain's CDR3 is CASSRGQGAEKLFF. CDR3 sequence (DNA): TGCGCCAGCAGCCGGGGACAGGGGGCTGAAAAACTGTTTTTT.

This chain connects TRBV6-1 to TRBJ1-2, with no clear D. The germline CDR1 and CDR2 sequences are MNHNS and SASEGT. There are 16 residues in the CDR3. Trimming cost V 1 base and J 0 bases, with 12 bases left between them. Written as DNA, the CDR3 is TGTGCCAGCAGTGAAGAAGGTCCAGCCTCTAACTATGGCTACACCTTC. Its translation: CASSEEGPASNYGYTF.

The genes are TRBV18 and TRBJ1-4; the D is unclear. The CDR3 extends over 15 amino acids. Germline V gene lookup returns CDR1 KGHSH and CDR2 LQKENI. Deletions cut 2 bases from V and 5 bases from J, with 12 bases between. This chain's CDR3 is CASSPSSPRNEKLFF. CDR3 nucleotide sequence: TGTGCCAGCTCACCAAGCTCCCCGAGGAATGAAAAACTGTTTTTT.